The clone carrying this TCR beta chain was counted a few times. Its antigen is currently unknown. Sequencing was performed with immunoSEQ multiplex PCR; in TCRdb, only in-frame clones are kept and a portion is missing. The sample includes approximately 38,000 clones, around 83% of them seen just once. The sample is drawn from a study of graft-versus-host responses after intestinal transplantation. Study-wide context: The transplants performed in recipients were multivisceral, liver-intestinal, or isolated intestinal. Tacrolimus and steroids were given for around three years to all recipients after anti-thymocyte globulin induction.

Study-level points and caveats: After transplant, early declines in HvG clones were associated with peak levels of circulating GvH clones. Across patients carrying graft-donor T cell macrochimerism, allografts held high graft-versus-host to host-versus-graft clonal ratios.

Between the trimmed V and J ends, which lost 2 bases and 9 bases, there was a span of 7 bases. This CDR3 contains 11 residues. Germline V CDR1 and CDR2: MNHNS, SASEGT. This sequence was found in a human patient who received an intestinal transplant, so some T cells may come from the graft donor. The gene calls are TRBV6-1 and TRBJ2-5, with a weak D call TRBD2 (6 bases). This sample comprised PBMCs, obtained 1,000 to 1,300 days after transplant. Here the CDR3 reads CASSETGAQYF. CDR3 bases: TGTGCCAGCAGTGAAACGGGGGCCCAGTACTTC.